One sample yielded the 21 T cell receptor beta chains listed below, sequenced in a study of CD8 T cells in ankylosing spondylitis. TCRdb re-called the 5' RACE reads with MiXCR, one entry per CDR3 protein. The data contain about 160,000 distinct CDR3 sequences, around 17% of them singletons. The sequenced sample consisted of blood, either unsorted or a sorted T cell fraction (not recorded which). Source of these receptors: a male donor with ankylosing spondylitis or in good health (not recorded which).

This clonotype was observed many times. This sequence joins TRBV3-1 and TRBJ1-2; D is unresolved. Germline lookup yields CDR1 LGHDT and CDR2 YNNKEL (reference sequence). This CDR3 is 13 amino acids long. V was shortened by 1 base and J by 4 bases, with 7 bases between the two germline ends. This CDR3 reads CASSQGATYGYTF. The CDR3 nucleotides read TGTGCCAGCAGCCAAGGCGCCACCTATGGCTACACCTTC. Looking up the rest from reference TRBV3-1 and TRBJ1-2 gives the full variable domain: DTAVSQTPKYLVTQMGNDKSIKCEQNLGHDTMYWYKQDSKKFLKIMFSYNNKELIINETVPNRFSPKSPDKAHLNLHINSLELGDSAVYFCASSQGATYGYTFGSGTRLTVV.

This clonotype has at least ten counts. This chain uses TRBV5-1 with TRBJ1-4, with 7 bases that match TRBD1. The CDR3 is 16 residues long. J lost 7 bases, V lost 4 bases, and 13 bases had no gene match. CDR1 and CDR2 (germline): SGHRS, YFSETQ. The CDR3 nucleotides read TGCGCCAGCAGCCAGAAGAACAGGGGAGGTGGTGAAAAACTGTTTTTT. It translates to CASSQKNRGGGEKLFF.

This clonotype was seen repeatedly, ten times or more. The chain combines TRBV6-5 with TRBJ1-1; D not resolved. The germline gives CDR1 MNHEY, CDR2 SVGAGI. CDR3 size: 14 residues. Deletions cut 2 bases from V and 1 base from J, with 8 bases between. CDR3 nucleotide sequence: TGTGCCAGCAGTTACGACGGGAAGAACACTGAAGCTTTCTTT. It translates to CASSYDGKNTEAFF.

At least ten counts were recorded for this clonotype. CDR3 sequence reads: CSYDRAYEQYF. CDR3 DNA: TGCAGTTATGACCGAGCCTACGAGCAGTACTTC. This chain uses TRBV20-1 with TRBJ2-7; D remains ambiguous. CDR1 is DFQATT and CDR2 is SNEGSKA in the germline V gene (reference sequence). V was shortened by 8 bases and J by 2 bases, with 10 bases between the two germline ends. This CDR3 region has 11 residues.

Turning to this clonotype: It may be a read error: a sequence one base away is much more abundant. The rearrangement uses TRBV5-1 and TRBJ2-1; maybe TRBD1 (6 bases). From germline, CDR1 is SGHRS and CDR2 YFSETQ. This CDR3 has 14 amino acids. DNA for the CDR3: TGCACCAGCAGGGAGACAGGCTCCTACAATGAGCAGTTCTTC. This sequence encodes CTSRETGSYNEQFF.

Comment on this clonotype: A much larger clone lies one base from this, so it may be a read error. This chain links TRBV20-1 with TRBJ2-3; the D gene is possibly TRBD2 (6 bases). The CDR3 runs 16 residues. The V gene's germline CDR1 is DFQATT and CDR2 SNEGSKA (reference sequence). DNA for the CDR3: TGCAGTGCCCAGAACCGGAGACCAACTAGCACAGATACGAAGTATTTT. As protein: CSAQNRRPTSTDTKYF.

This clonotype was seen a few times. The chain combines TRBV29-1 with TRBJ1-1; D might be TRBD1 (6 bases). Germline V CDR1 and CDR2: SQVTM, ANQGSEA. Trimming shortened V by 6 bases and J by 5 bases, and 22 bases separated the two germline ends. CDR3 length: 15 amino acids. The CDR3 spells CSVEQQGTAGTEAFF. In nucleotides, the CDR3 is TGCAGCGTCGAACAGCAGGGGACGGCGGGGACTGAAGCTTTCTTT.

The rearrangement links TRBV7-9 to TRBJ1-1, with D possibly TRBD1 on 5 matching bases. V was clipped by 6 bases and J by 4 bases, with 15 bases between them. CDR1 is SEHNR and CDR2 is FQNEAQ in the germline V gene (reference sequence). The CDR3 is 14 residues long. CDR3 sequence reads: CASSLQGEITEAFF. CDR3 nucleotides: TGTGCCAGCAGTCTCCAGGGTGAAATCACTGAAGCTTTCTTT.

The J gene is TRBJ2-2, the V gene TRBV12-3 or TRBV12-4; D gene uncertain. This CDR3 is built from 14 residues. V was shortened by 1 base and J by 4 bases, with 7 bases between the two germline ends. CDR3 sequence: CASSLEGSTGELFF. In DNA form, the CDR3 reads TGTGCCAGCAGTTTAGAAGGAAGCACCGGGGAGCTGTTTTTT.

This clonotype was observed at least ten times. The V call is TRBV9, the J call TRBJ2-7; 8 positions match TRBD1. CDR3 size: 14 residues. The ends lost 4 bases at V and 3 bases at J; junction bases unmatched: 6. CDR1 is SGDLS, CDR2 YYNGEE, per germline. CDR3 in amino acids: CASSYRTGNYEQYF. In DNA form, the CDR3 reads TGTGCCAGCAGCTACCGGACAGGGAACTACGAGCAGTACTTC.

This clonotype was seen ten or more times. The rearrangement joins TRBV10-3 to TRBJ2-2, with D possibly matching TRBD2 (6 bases). The V and J ends lost 3 bases and 5 bases respectively, with 19 bases between them. This CDR3 has 17 amino acids. Germline V gives CDR1 ENHRY, CDR2 SYGVKD. CDR3 in DNA: TGTGCCATCAGTGACCGCGTCGGGGGTACACGAACCGGGGAGCTGTTTTTT. It yields the protein CAISDRVGGTRTGELFF.

There are many counts of this clonotype. This chain connects TRBV28 to TRBJ1-1, with TRBD1 as a possible D gene (5 bases). With 0 bases removed from V and 3 bases from J, the gap between germline ends came to 8 bases. Germline CDR1 reads MDHEN; CDR2 reads SYDVKM. This CDR3 is built from 14 residues. In nucleotides, the CDR3 is TGTGCCAGCAGTTTATGGGGCAGGGACACTGAAGCTTTCTTT. Encoded protein: CASSLWGRDTEAFF.

The rearrangement joins TRBV29-1 to TRBJ2-1; TRBD2 agrees at 7 bases. Germline-derived CDR1 and CDR2 are SQVTM and ANQGSEA. CDR3 length: 14 residues. After removal of 8 bases from V and 8 bases from J, the junction contained 15 bases not matched to a gene. The CDR3 spells CSSGRELVYYEQFF. The CDR3 bases are TGCAGCTCAGGGCGGGAGCTAGTATACTATGAGCAGTTCTTC.

This clonotype was detected a few times. The V call is TRBV10-3, the J call TRBJ2-2, with TRBD1 matching over 7 bases. The CDR3 length is 18 residues. CDR1 is ENHRY, CDR2 SYGVKD, per germline. The J segment lost 3 bases and the V segment lost 3 bases, leaving 13 bases of the junction unmatched. This CDR3 reads CAISEDRAAIEDTGELFF. The DNA of the CDR3 is TGTGCCATCAGTGAAGACAGGGCGGCGATTGAGGACACCGGGGAGCTGTTTTTT.

This clonotype was seen more than once but under ten times. The rearrangement uses TRBV20-1 and TRBJ1-1; D is unclear. Germline CDR1 reads DFQATT; CDR2 reads SNEGSKA (reference sequence). The CDR3 runs 12 residues. V was shortened by 6 bases and J by 0 bases, with 8 bases between the two germline ends. Written as DNA, the CDR3 is TGCAGTGCGGAGACGGTGAACACTGAAGCTTTCTTT. The encoded protein is CSAETVNTEAFF.

Worth noting for this clonotype: It may be a read error: a sequence one base away is much more abundant. The chain is built from TRBV4-1 and TRBJ1-1; no clear D. The CDR3 totals 14 residues. V was cut by 0 bases and J by 0 bases, with 5 bases left in between. Germline V gene lookup returns CDR1 MGHRA and CDR2 YSYEKL. CDR3 in amino acids: CASSQDSVNTEAFF. The CDR3 DNA is TGCGCCAGCAGCCAAGATTCCGTGAACACTGAAGCTTTCTTT.

There are many counts of this clonotype. V is TRBV5-1 and J is TRBJ2-2; 7 bases match TRBD1. V lost 4 bases, J lost 0 bases, and 3 bases stayed unmatched. The germline V gene encodes CDR1 SGHRS and CDR2 YFSETQ. This CDR3 contains 15 residues. The CDR3 coding sequence is TGCGCCAGCAGCCGGGGACAGACGAACACCGGGGAGCTGTTTTTT. As protein: CASSRGQTNTGELFF.

This clonotype was counted between two and nine times. The chain has TRBV7-9 and TRBJ1-4; D ambiguous. This CDR3 is 15 amino acids long. The germline V gene has CDR1 SEHNR and CDR2 FQNEAQ (reference sequence). With 1 base removed from V and 0 bases from J, the gap between germline ends came to 6 bases. The CDR3 loop is CASSLVEATNEKLFF. CDR3 nucleotide sequence: TGTGCCAGCAGCTTAGTGGAGGCAACTAATGAAAAACTGTTTTTT.

In its sample, this clonotype was seen a few times. The V and J genes are TRBV2 and TRBJ2-2; 8 bases align to TRBD2. V dropped 1 base and J dropped 6; count of bases not matched to a gene: 7. The CDR3 sequence is 16 residues long. The germline gives CDR1 SNHLY, CDR2 FYNNEI. CDR3 in amino acids: CASSEETSAVSGELFF. CDR3 nucleotide sequence: TGTGCCAGCAGTGAAGAGACTAGCGCTGTCTCCGGGGAGCTGTTTTTT.

This clonotype was seen at least ten times. V gene TRBV20-1 combines with J gene TRBJ2-3; tentative D call: TRBD2 (6 bases). V dropped 1 base and J dropped 0 bases, with 14 bases sitting between them. The germline V gene has CDR1 DFQATT and CDR2 SNEGSKA (reference sequence). The CDR3 consists of 16 residues. CDR3: CSARAQLALSTDTQYF. The DNA of the CDR3 is TGCAGTGCTAGAGCACAACTAGCCTTGAGCACAGATACGCAGTATTTT.

This clonotype was detected ten times or more. The chain links TRBV20-1 to TRBJ1-1; tentative D call: TRBD1 (6 bases). The CDR3 has 13 residues. Trimming stripped 7 bases from V and 5 bases from J, with 17 bases between. Germline V gene lookup returns CDR1 DFQATT and CDR2 SNEGSKA (reference sequence). This CDR3 is CSVPEGGRTEAFF. The CDR3 DNA reads TGCAGTGTTCCCGAGGGGGGGCGGACTGAAGCTTTCTTT.